The 16 T cell receptor beta chains given below trace back to one sample, sequenced in a study of blood T cells in healthy people across ages. Next came a second PCR, run for about 6 to 12 cycles, which used a sample-barcoded 5' primer along with a J-beta primer mix. TCRdb independently ran MiXCR on the 5' RACE reads; one entry per CDR3 protein. The sample lists around 1,600,000 distinct CDR3 sequences; approximately 43% were seen once. The sample consisted of blood. The receptors originated from a woman under 30 in good health.

This chain joins TRBV6-5 and TRBJ1-1; D is uncertain. Germline V gives CDR1 MNHEY, CDR2 SVGAGI. The CDR3 extends over 15 amino acids. V was clipped by 0 bases and J by 1 base, with 9 bases between them. The CDR3 loop reads CASSYSWETNTEAFF. CDR3 in DNA: TGTGCCAGCAGTTACTCGTGGGAGACGAACACTGAAGCTTTCTTT.

In the case of this clonotype: With a much larger clone just one base away, this may be a read error. The rearrangement links TRBV29-1 to TRBJ2-5, with no clear D. The CDR3 extends over 12 amino acids. CDR1 and CDR2 from the germline V gene are SQVTM and ANQGSEA. Trimming took 4 bases from V and 1 from J, leaving 7 bases between them. The CDR3 DNA sequence: TGCAGCGTTGCTAGGGTCCAAGAGACCCAGTACTTC. Translating it yields CSVARVQETQYF.

This chain links TRBV6-2 or TRBV6-3 with TRBJ1-5; 7 bases are shared with TRBD1. With V trimmed by 7 bases and J by 0 bases, 9 bases remained unmatched. This CDR3 has 16 amino acids. From germline, CDR1 is MNHEY and CDR2 SVGEGT. The CDR3 is CASTGGHPYSNQPQHF. DNA for the CDR3: TGTGCCAGCACAGGGGGACACCCTTATAGCAATCAGCCCCAGCATTTT.

The chain recombines TRBV13 with TRBJ2-2, with D unresolved. The germline V gene encodes CDR1 PRHDT and CDR2 FYEKMQ (reference sequence). The length of the CDR3 is 16 residues. The ends were cut back, 5 bases at V and 6 bases at J, with 19 bases in the middle. CDR3 in amino acids: CASSTPGSGESGELFF. CDR3 DNA: TGTGCCAGCAGCACCCCGGGTTCAGGCGAGTCCGGGGAGCTGTTTTTT.

The chain employs TRBV28 and TRBJ1-1; tentative D call: TRBD1 (5 bases). Between the trimmed V and J ends, which lost 1 base and 5 bases, there was a span of 8 bases. Germline V CDR1 and CDR2: MDHEN, SYDVKM. The CDR3 has 13 amino acids. CDR3 sequence: CASSLSGQTEAFF. The CDR3 nucleotides read TGTGCCAGCAGTTTATCAGGGCAGACTGAAGCTTTCTTT. Complete variable domain (other parts from reference TRBV28 and TRBJ1-1): DVKVTQSSRYLVKRTGEKVFLECVQDMDHENMFWYRQDPGLGLRLIYFSYDVKMKEKGDIPEGYSVSREKKERFSLILESASTNQTSMYLCASSLSGQTEAFFGQGTRLTVV.

The V and J genes are TRBV4-3 and TRBJ1-2, with D perhaps TRBD1 (5 bases). The germline CDR1 and CDR2 sequences are LGHNA and YSLEER. CDR3 length: 15 amino acids. V lost 2 bases and J 1 base, leaving 11 bases between the germline ends. The CDR3 bases are TGCGCCAGCAGCCAACGTGGGACGTTTAACTATGGCTACACCTTC. Protein: CASSQRGTFNYGYTF.

V and J are TRBV20-1 and TRBJ2-4; no firm D call. V lost 3 bases to trimming and J lost 8 bases, with 17 bases between them. Germline V gene lookup returns CDR1 DFQATT and CDR2 SNEGSKA (reference sequence). CDR3 length: 14 amino acids. The CDR3 loop is CSARFREGRDIQYF. The CDR3 coding sequence is TGCAGTGCTAGGTTTAGGGAAGGAAGGGACATTCAGTACTTC.

This clonotype was recorded a few times. The chain carries TRBV4-2 and TRBJ1-1; D perhaps matches TRBD1 (6 bases). Trimming cost V 4 bases and J 7 bases, with 10 bases left between them. Looked up from germline, CDR1 is LGHNA and CDR2 is YNFKEQ. The CDR3 length is 12 residues. CDR3 coding DNA: TGTGCCAGCAGCCTGCGACAGGATGAAGCTTTCTTT. Its translation: CASSLRQDEAFF.

The CDR3 DNA follows: TGTGCCAGCAGCTTGGGTCTGGCGGGACACACCGGGGAGCTGTTTTTT. Protein product: CASSLGLAGHTGELFF. The chain joins TRBV5-6 to TRBJ2-2, with D possibly matching TRBD2 (6 bases). V lost 0 bases to trimming and J lost 3 bases, with 12 bases between them. The CDR3 has 16 residues. The germline V gene encodes CDR1 SGHDT and CDR2 YYEEEE.

This clonotype was seen a few times. The rearrangement uses TRBV6-6 and TRBJ1-5; D is possibly TRBD1 (6 bases). The CDR3 has 14 residues. Trimming took 7 bases from V and 6 from J, leaving 16 bases between them. Germline assignment: CDR1 MNHNY and CDR2 SVGAGI (reference sequence). The CDR3 here is CASKLRGPRQPQHF. Here the CDR3 DNA reads TGTGCCAGCAAATTACGGGGGCCCCGTCAGCCCCAGCATTTT.

The chain uses TRBV20-1 and TRBJ2-1; 7 bases align to TRBD1. The V gene's germline CDR1 is DFQATT and CDR2 SNEGSKA (reference sequence). V trimming: 6 bases; J trimming: 7 bases; junction bases outside the gene matches: 6. This CDR3 is 12 amino acids long. The CDR3 loop is CSAGTVINEQFF. CDR3 DNA sequence: TGCAGTGCCGGGACAGTGATAAATGAGCAGTTCTTC.

J is TRBJ1-4 and V is TRBV20-1; 7 bases are shared with TRBD1. CDR1 and CDR2 from the germline V gene are DFQATT and SNEGSKA (reference sequence). After removal of 4 bases from V and 8 bases from J, the junction contained 10 bases not matched to a gene. The CDR3 consists of 14 residues. The CDR3 DNA is TGCAGTGCTAAAACCCAGGGGGATTGGGAAAAACTGTTTTTT. Translation: CSAKTQGDWEKLFF.

The chain is built from TRBV20-1 and TRBJ1-5; D call uncertain. V was shortened by 6 bases and J by 5 bases, with 17 bases between the two germline ends. Germline CDR1 reads DFQATT; CDR2 reads SNEGSKA (reference sequence). The CDR3 is 14 amino acids. DNA of the CDR3: TGCAGTGCGCCCAGGAGGACGGATCATCAGCCCCAGCATTTT. Protein product: CSAPRRTDHQPQHF.

The V gene is TRBV20-1, the J gene TRBJ2-7, with 8 bases matching TRBD1. Germline assignment: CDR1 DFQATT and CDR2 SNEGSKA (reference sequence). The CDR3 contains 11 residues. With 1 base clipped from V and 12 bases from J, the junction kept 5 bases outside the gene matches. The CDR3 protein is CSARGGGTGYF. DNA for the CDR3: TGCAGTGCTAGAGGAGGGGGGACAGGGTACTTC.

This clonotype was observed a handful of times. This chain uses TRBV7-9 with TRBJ1-1, with TRBD1 matching 8 bases. The trim removed 5 bases at V and 7 bases at J, leaving 0 bases unmatched. CDR1 and CDR2 from the germline V gene are SEHNR and FQNEAQ (reference sequence). The CDR3 spans 11 residues. This CDR3 reads CASSGTGEAFF. DNA for the CDR3: TGTGCCAGCAGCGGGACAGGTGAAGCTTTCTTT.

This sequence joins TRBV29-1 and TRBJ1-1; possibly TRBD1 for D (5 bases). V shed 6 bases and J shed 1 base, with 15 bases lying between them. The CDR3 extends over 14 amino acids. Germline CDR1 SQVTM, CDR2 ANQGSEA. Here the CDR3 DNA reads TGCAGCGTCCCAGCGGGACCAGGGAACACTGAAGCTTTCTTT. Its protein product is CSVPAGPGNTEAFF.